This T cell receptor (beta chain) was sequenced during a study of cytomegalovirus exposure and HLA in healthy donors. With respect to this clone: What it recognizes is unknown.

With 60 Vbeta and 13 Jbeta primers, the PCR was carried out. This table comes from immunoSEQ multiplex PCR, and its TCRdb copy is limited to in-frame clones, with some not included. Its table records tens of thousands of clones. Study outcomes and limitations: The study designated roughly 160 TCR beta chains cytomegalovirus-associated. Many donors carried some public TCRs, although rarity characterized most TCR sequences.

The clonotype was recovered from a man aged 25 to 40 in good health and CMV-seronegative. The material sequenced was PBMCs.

The CDR3 spells CASSYTRGLNEKLFF. The CDR3 bases are TGTGCCAGCAGTTACACCAGGGGGCTAAATGAAAAACTGTTTTTT. The chain has TRBV6-5 and TRBJ1-4, with 8 bases fitting TRBD1. Trimming took 2 bases from V and 5 from J; bases not matched to a gene: 4. Germline CDR1 and CDR2: MNHEY and SVGAGI. The CDR3 is made up of 15 amino acids.